This T cell receptor (beta chain) was retrieved from a study of T cells in Graves' hyperthyroidism and ophthalmopathy. At the level of the study: Specimen type is peripheral blood, collected at initial diagnosis prior to any treatment.

Researchers took RNA transcripts and amplified the TCR beta CDR3 regions from them. When the TCR CDR3 underwent first-round RT-PCR, the HTBI primer set was used. TCRdb redid the calling of the multiplex PCR reads with MiXCR, one entry per CDR3 protein. The data contain over 150,000 distinct CDR3 sequences, approximately 17% of them singletons. Germline CDR1 LGHDT, CDR2 YNNKEL (reference sequence). This CDR3 has 15 amino acids. Deletions cut 1 base from V and 10 bases from J, with 14 bases between. This clonotype was counted at least ten times. Its antigen is undetermined. Study-wide results and limits: Ophthalmopathy could be told apart from stable hyperthyroidism with a 13 V-J model.

The receptor comes from a woman aged 50 to 65 with Graves' hyperthyroidism. V and J are TRBV3-1 and TRBJ1-6; D gene unclear. Material for sequencing was blood. The DNA for the CDR3 is TGTGCCAGCAGCCAAGGTACGGACCGCCACTCACCCCTCCACTTT. This encodes CASSQGTDRHSPLHF.